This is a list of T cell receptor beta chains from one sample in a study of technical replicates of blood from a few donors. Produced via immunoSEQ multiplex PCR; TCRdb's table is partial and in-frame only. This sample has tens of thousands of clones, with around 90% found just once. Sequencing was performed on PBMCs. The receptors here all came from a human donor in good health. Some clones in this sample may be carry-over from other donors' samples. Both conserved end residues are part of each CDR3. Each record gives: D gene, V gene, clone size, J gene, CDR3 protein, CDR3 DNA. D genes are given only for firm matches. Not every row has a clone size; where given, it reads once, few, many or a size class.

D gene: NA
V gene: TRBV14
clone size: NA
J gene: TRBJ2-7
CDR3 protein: CASSPRLTGADEQYF
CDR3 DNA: TGTGCCAGCAGCCCCCGTTTGACGGGAGCGGACGAGCAGTACTTC

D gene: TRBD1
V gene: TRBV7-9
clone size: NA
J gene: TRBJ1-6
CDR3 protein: CASSSRDSNSPLHF
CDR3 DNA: TGTGCCAGCAGCTCCCGGGACAGCAATTCACCCCTCCACTTT

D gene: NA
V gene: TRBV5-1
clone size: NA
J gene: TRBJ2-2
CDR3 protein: CASSFQGRVESPNTGELFF
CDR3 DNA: TGCGCCAGCAGCTTCCAGGGGAGGGTCGAATCCCCGAACACCGGGGAGCTGTTTTTT

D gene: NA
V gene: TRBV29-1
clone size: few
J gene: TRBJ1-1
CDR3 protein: CSARPGGTEAFF
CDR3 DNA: TGCAGCGCTAGACCCGGGGGCACTGAAGCTTTCTTT

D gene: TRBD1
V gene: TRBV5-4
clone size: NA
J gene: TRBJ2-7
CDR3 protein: CASSSGTVLSYEQYF
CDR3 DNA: TGTGCCAGCAGCTCCGGGACAGTCCTCTCCTACGAGCAGTACTTC

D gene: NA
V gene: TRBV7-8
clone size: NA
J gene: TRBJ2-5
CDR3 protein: CASSSSLLPTGTFQETQYF
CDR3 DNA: TGTGCCAGCAGCTCCTCTTTACTCCCTACCGGGACTTTCCAAGAGACCCAGTACTTC

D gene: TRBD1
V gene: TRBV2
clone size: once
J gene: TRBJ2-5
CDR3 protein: CASRDRQETQYF
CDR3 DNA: TGTGCCAGCCGGGACAGACAAGAGACCCAGTACTTC

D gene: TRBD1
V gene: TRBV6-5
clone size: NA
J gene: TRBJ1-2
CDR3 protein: CASSYEGGTYGYTF
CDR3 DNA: TGTGCCAGCAGTTACGAAGGGGGCACGTATGGCTACACCTTC

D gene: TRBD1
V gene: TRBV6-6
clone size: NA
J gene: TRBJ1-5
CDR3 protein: CASSYSNRGGQPQHF
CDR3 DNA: TGTGCCAGCAGTTACTCGAACAGGGGTGGCCAGCCCCAGCATTTT

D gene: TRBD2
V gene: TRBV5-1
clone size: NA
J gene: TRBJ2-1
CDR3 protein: CASSPLLAGGFRHEQFF
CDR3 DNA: TGCGCCAGCAGCCCCTTACTAGCGGGGGGATTTAGGCATGAGCAGTTCTTC

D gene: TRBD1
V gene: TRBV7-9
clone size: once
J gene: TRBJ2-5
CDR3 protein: CASSKTGGNQETQYF
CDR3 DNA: TGTGCCAGCAGCAAGACAGGGGGCAACCAAGAGACCCAGTACTTC

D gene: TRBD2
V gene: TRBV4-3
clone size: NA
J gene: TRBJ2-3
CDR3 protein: CASSQERGSGRKADTQYF
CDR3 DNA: TGCGCCAGCAGCCAAGAGAGGGGAAGCGGGAGAAAGGCAGATACGCAGTATTTT

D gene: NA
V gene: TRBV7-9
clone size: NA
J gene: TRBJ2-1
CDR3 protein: CASSSPGTIEQFF
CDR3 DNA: TGTGCCAGCAGCAGTCCCGGGACAATAGAGCAGTTCTTC

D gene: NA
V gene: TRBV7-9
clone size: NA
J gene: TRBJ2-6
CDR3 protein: CASSFPSVPGANVLTF
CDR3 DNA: TGTGCCAGCAGCTTCCCGTCGGTCCCTGGGGCCAACGTCCTGACTTTC

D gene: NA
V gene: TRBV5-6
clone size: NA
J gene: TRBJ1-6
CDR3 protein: CASSLAGGASSYNSPLHF
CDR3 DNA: TGTGCCAGCAGCTTGGCGGGGGGCGCAAGCTCCTATAATTCACCCCTCCACTTT

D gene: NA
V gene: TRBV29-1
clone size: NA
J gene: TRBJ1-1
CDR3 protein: CSAVDSWNTEAFF
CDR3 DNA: TGCAGCGCAGTCGACTCTTGGAACACTGAAGCTTTCTTT

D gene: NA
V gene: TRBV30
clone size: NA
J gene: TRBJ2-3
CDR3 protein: CAWRSLGHHPQYF
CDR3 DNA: TGTGCCTGGAGGTCCCTGGGCCACCACCCGCAGTATTTT

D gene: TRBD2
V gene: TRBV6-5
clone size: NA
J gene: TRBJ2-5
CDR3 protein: CASSYPERGGSETQYF
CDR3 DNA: TGTGCCAGCAGTTACCCAGAGCGGGGGGGCTCGGAGACCCAGTACTTC

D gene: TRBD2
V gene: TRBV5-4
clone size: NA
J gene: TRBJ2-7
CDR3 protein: CASSPGLAGGYEQYF
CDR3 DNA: TGTGCCAGCAGCCCGGGACTAGCGGGTGGTTACGAGCAGTACTTC

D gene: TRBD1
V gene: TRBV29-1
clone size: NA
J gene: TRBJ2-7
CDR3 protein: CSASGTGYEQYF
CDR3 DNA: TGCAGCGCTTCCGGGACAGGCTACGAGCAGTACTTC

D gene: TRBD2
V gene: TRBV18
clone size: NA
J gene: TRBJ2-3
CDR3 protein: CASSPLTLAQSTDTQYF
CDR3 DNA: TGTGCCAGCTCACCACTTACACTAGCGCAAAGCACAGATACGCAGTATTTT

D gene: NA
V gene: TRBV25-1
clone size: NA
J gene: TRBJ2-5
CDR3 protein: CASSEYRREETQYF
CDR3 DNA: TGTGCCAGCAGTGAATATCGGCGGGAAGAGACCCAGTACTTC

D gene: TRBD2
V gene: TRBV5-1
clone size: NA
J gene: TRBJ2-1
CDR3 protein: CASSRSFSGGPGTEQFF
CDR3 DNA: TGCGCCAGCAGCCGGTCGTTTAGCGGGGGCCCGGGTACAGAGCAGTTCTTC

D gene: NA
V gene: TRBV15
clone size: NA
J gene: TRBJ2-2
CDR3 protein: CATSRDYAVTGELFF
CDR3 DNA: TGTGCCACCAGCAGAGATTACGCGGTCACCGGGGAGCTGTTTTTT

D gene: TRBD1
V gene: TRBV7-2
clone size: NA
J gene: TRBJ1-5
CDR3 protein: CASSLAQGAGQPQHF
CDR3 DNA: TGTGCCAGCAGCTTAGCCCAGGGGGCAGGACAGCCCCAGCATTTT

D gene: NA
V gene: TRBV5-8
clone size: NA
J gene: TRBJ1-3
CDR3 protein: CASSLYRSSGNTIYF
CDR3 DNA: TGTGCCAGCAGCTTGTACAGAAGCTCTGGAAACACCATATATTTT

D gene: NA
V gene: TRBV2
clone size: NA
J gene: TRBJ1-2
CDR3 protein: CASSDRGGQQLCTF
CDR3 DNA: TGTGCCAGCAGTGATCGTGGCGGACAGCAACTTTGCACCTTC

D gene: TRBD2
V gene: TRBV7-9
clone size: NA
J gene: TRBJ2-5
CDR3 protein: CASSLVSGGHQETQYF
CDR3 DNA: TGTGCCAGCAGCTTAGTTAGCGGGGGACACCAAGAGACCCAGTACTTC

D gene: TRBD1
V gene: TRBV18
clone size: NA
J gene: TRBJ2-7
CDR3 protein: CASSPDRGGFGEQYF
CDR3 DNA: TGTGCCAGCTCACCAGACAGGGGCGGGTTTGGGGAGCAGTACTTC

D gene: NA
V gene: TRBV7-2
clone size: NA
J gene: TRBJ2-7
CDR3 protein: CASRPSGQGFEQYF
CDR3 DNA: TGTGCCAGCAGGCCATCAGGCCAGGGATTCGAGCAGTACTTC

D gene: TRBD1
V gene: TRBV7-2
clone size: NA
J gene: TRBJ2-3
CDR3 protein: CASSHAGTGATASTDTQYF
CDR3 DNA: TGTGCCAGCAGTCATGCCGGGACAGGGGCCACTGCGAGCACAGATACGCAGTATTTT

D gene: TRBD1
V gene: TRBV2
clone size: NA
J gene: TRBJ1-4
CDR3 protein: CASRPGTGANEKLFF
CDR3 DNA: TGTGCCAGCAGACCCGGGACAGGGGCTAATGAAAAACTGTTTTTT

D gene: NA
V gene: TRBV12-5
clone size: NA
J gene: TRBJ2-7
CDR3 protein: CASGFLYEQYF
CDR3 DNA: TGTGCTAGTGGCTTTCTTTACGAGCAGTACTTC

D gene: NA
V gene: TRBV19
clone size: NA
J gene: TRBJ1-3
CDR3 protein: CASSIVVASSGNTIYF
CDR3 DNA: TGTGCCAGTAGTATCGTCGTGGCAAGCTCTGGAAACACCATATATTTT

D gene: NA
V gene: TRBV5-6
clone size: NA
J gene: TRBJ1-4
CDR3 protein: CASSRGSEKLFF
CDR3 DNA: TGTGCCAGCAGCCGGGGATCGGAAAAACTGTTTTTT

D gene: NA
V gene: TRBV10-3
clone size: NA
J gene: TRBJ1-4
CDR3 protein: CAISESGSLNEKLFF
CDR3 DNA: TGTGCCATCAGTGAGTCGGGCAGCCTTAATGAAAAACTGTTTTTT

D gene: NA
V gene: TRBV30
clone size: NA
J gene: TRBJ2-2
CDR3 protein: CAWSLGNTGELFF
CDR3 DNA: TGTGCCTGGTCTCTAGGGAACACCGGGGAGCTGTTTTTT

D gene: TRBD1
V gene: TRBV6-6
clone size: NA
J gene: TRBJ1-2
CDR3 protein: CASNDSPDRASYGYTF
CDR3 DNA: TGTGCCAGCAATGACTCTCCGGACAGGGCCAGCTATGGCTACACCTTC

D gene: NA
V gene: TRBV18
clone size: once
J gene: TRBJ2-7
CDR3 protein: CASSPHEGQYF
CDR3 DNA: TGTGCCAGCTCACCCCATGAGGGGCAGTACTTC

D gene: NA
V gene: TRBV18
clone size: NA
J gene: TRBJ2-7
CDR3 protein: CASSVGTSIYEQYF
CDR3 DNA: TGTGCCAGCTCAGTCGGGACTTCCATCTACGAGCAGTACTTC

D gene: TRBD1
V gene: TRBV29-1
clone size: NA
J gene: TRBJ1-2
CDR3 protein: CSVSGTGDFYGYTF
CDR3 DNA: TGCAGCGTTTCGGGAACAGGGGATTTCTATGGCTACACCTTC

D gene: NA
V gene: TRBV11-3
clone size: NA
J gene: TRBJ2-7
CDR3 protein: CASTGLDEQYF
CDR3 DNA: TGTGCCAGCACTGGACTGGACGAGCAGTACTTC

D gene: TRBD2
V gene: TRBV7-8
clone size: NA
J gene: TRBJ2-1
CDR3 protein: CASSSFSSPGGNEQFF
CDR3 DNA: TGTGCCAGCAGCTCCTTCTCGTCCCCGGGAGGGAATGAGCAGTTCTTC

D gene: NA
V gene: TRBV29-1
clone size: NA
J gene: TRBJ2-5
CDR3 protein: CSYRRGRVETQYF
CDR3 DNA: TGCAGCTATAGGCGGGGGCGGGTAGAGACCCAGTACTTC

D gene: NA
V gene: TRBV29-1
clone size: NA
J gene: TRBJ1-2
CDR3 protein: CSATRGSGGYTF
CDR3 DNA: TGCAGCGCTACTCGAGGGTCGGGAGGCTACACCTTC

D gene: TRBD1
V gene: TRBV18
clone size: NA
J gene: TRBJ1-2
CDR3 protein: CASSPPTGNYGYTF
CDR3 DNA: TGTGCCAGCTCACCCCCGACAGGGAACTATGGCTACACCTTC

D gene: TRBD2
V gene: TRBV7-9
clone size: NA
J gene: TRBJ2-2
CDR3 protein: CASSRWTSLNTGELFF
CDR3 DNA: TGTGCCAGCAGCCGCTGGACTAGCTTGAACACCGGGGAGCTGTTTTTT

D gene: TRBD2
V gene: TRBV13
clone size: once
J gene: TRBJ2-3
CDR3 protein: CASSLYRPGLAVQILDTQYF
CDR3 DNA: TGTGCCAGCAGTCTTTACCGGCCGGGACTAGCGGTCCAAATCCTCGATACGCAGTATTTT

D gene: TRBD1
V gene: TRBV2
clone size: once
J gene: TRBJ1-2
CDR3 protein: CASSGQGSQYGYTF
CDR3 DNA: TGTGCCAGCAGTGGACAGGGTTCCCAATACGGCTACACCTTC

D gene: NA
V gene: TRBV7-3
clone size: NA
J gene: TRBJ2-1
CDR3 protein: CASSLMASANEQFF
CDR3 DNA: TGTGCCAGCAGCTTAATGGCTAGCGCCAATGAGCAGTTCTTC

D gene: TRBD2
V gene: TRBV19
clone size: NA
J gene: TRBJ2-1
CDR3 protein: CASSIGTSGDNEQFF
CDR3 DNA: TGTGCCAGTAGTATAGGGACTAGCGGGGACAATGAGCAGTTCTTC

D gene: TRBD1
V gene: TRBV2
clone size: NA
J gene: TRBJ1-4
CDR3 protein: CASSEGEQGARKLFF
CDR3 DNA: TGTGCCAGCAGTGAAGGGGAACAGGGGGCCCGAAAACTGTTTTTT

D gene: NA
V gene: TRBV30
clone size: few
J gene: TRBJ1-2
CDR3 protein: CAWSRGWGDGYTF
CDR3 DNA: TGTGCCTGGAGTCGAGGATGGGGGGATGGCTACACCTTC

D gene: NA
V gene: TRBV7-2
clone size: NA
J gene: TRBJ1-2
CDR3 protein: CASSLAPGLHGYTF
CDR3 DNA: TGTGCCAGCAGCTTAGCCCCAGGGCTTCACGGCTACACCTTC

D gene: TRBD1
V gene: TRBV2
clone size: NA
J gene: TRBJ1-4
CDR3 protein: CAGQGSNEKLFF
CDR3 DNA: TGTGCCGGACAGGGATCTAATGAAAAACTGTTTTTT

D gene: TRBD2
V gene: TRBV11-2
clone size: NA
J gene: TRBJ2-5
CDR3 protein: CASSGGGRGSETQYF
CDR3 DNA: TGTGCCAGCAGCGGGGGGGGACGCGGGTCAGAGACCCAGTACTTC

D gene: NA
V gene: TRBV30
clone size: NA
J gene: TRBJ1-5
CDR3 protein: CASQDSFNQPQHF
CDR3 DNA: TGTGCCAGCCAGGACAGCTTCAATCAGCCCCAGCATTTT

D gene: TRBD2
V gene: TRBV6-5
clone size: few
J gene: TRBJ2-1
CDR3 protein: CASSPSGNYNEQFF
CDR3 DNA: TGTGCCAGCAGCCCTAGCGGGAACTACAATGAGCAGTTCTTC

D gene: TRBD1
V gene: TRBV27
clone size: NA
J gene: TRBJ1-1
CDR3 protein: CASSNQQGGNTEAFF
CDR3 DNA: TGTGCCAGCAGCAATCAACAGGGGGGAAACACTGAAGCTTTCTTT